This is a list of T cell receptor beta chains from one sample in a study of glioma-infiltrating T cells. TCRdb reprocessed the multiplex PCR reads via MiXCR and lists one record per CDR3 protein. Counted here are roughly 190,000 distinct CDR3 sequences, approximately 30% occurring once; the ten biggest clones make up 20%. Input material: glioma tissue, nonneoplastic brain tissue, or PBMCs (not recorded which). These TCRs come from a human donor with low-grade glioma or glioblastoma, undergoing nonglioma brain surgery, or in good health (not recorded which). CDR3s include the opening cysteine and the closing phenylalanine or tryptophan. D genes are given only for firm matches. Expanded clones are given a class, and other clones once, few, many or no size at all.

DNA: TGTGCCAGCAGTTCGGGACTAGCGGTTCTCTCCTACGAGCAGTACTTC; CDR3: CASSSGLAVLSYEQYF; V: TRBV7-2; J: TRBJ2-7; D: TRBD2; size: many
DNA: TGTGCCACCAGCAGAGATCTAGGGCAGAGAGAGCAGTACTTC; CDR3: CATSRDLGQREQYF; V: TRBV15; J: TRBJ2-7; D: .; size: many
DNA: TGTGCCAGCGGCAGAGGGAGAGGGGCTGGGGCCAACGTCCTGACTTTC; CDR3: CASGRGRGAGANVLTF; V: TRBV3-1; J: TRBJ2-6; D: .; size: few
DNA: TGTGCCAGCAGGCAGGGGAGTGAAAAACTGTTTTTT; CDR3: CASRQGSEKLFF; V: TRBV28; J: TRBJ1-4; D: .; size: many
DNA: TGTGCCAGCAGTTACCTCGGCGAGGACACCATATATTTT; CDR3: CASSYLGEDTIYF; V: TRBV6-2/TRBV6-3; J: TRBJ1-3; D: .; size: many
DNA: TGTGCCAGCAGCTGGACTAGCGGGAGGGAGACCCAGTACTTC; CDR3: CASSWTSGRETQYF; V: TRBV6-2/TRBV6-3; J: TRBJ2-5; D: TRBD2; size: many
DNA: TGTGCCAGCAGCCAAACGCCCGGGTCCCCGAGTGAGTCCCAGCATTTT; CDR3: CASSQTPGSPSESQHF; V: TRBV4-2; J: TRBJ1-5; D: .; size: many
DNA: TGTGCCAGCAGTCGCGGACTAGCGCCGAATGAGCAGTTCTTC; CDR3: CASSRGLAPNEQFF; V: TRBV27; J: TRBJ2-1; D: TRBD2; size: .
DNA: TGTGCCAGCAGTTCTCGTCTAGCGGGAGGCTACAATGAGCAGTTCTTC; CDR3: CASSSRLAGGYNEQFF; V: TRBV27; J: TRBJ2-1; D: TRBD2; size: .
DNA: TGTGCCAGTCGAGTTCGGACAGAACTTTATGGCTACACCTTC; CDR3: CASRVRTELYGYTF; V: TRBV19; J: TRBJ1-2; D: .; size: .
DNA: TGCAGTGCTAGAGATAAAGACAGGGCGGTAGGCTACACCTTC; CDR3: CSARDKDRAVGYTF; V: TRBV20-1; J: TRBJ1-2; D: TRBD1; size: .
DNA: TGTGCCAGCAGTTACTTGGCTAGCGGGAGTTTAGCCAAAAACATTCAGTACTTC; CDR3: CASSYLASGSLAKNIQYF; V: TRBV6-2/TRBV6-3; J: TRBJ2-4; D: TRBD2; size: many
DNA: TGCGCCAGCAGCTTGGCAACGTTCGGGGGATATAATTCACCCCTCCACTTT; CDR3: CASSLATFGGYNSPLHF; V: TRBV5-1; J: TRBJ1-6; D: .; size: few
DNA: TGTGCCAGCAGCGTGGTACGCCGAGAGCAGTACTTC; CDR3: CASSVVRREQYF; V: TRBV7-9; J: TRBJ2-7; D: .; size: many
DNA: TGCGCCAGCAGCCCTACGGTAGGAAGGAGCAATCAGCCCCAGCATTTT; CDR3: CASSPTVGRSNQPQHF; V: TRBV4-3; J: TRBJ1-5; D: .; size: few
DNA: TGTGCCAGCAGTTCAGCCCTGAGCTCCTACGAGCAGTACTTC; CDR3: CASSSALSSYEQYF; V: TRBV9; J: TRBJ2-7; D: .; size: few
DNA: TGTGCCAGCATTGCCGGGACAGGGGCCGAGCAGTACTTC; CDR3: CASIAGTGAEQYF; V: TRBV6-1; J: TRBJ2-7; D: TRBD1; size: many
DNA: TGTGCCAGCCGGCTTAAGGGCACCAATGCTTGGCCCCAGCATTTT; CDR3: CASRLKGTNAWPQHF; V: TRBV27; J: TRBJ1-5; D: .; size: many
DNA: TGTGCCAGCAGCGAGAGACAGGCCGACTATGGCTACACCTTC; CDR3: CASSERQADYGYTF; V: TRBV25-1; J: TRBJ1-2; D: .; size: many
DNA: TGCAGTGCTCTCAGGGACGAGCAGTACTTC; CDR3: CSALRDEQYF; V: TRBV20-1; J: TRBJ2-7; D: .; size: many
DNA: TGTGCCAGCAGCCAAGAGTTTTCGGGGGGTCCTACAGATACGCAGTATTTT; CDR3: CASSQEFSGGPTDTQYF; V: TRBV4-2; J: TRBJ2-3; D: TRBD2; size: many
DNA: TGTGCCAGCAGCCCCGCTGTAGGGTTCGGGGAGCTGTTTTTT; CDR3: CASSPAVGFGELFF; V: TRBV7-9; J: TRBJ2-2; D: .; size: many